Each of the 11 T cell receptor beta chains below was sequenced from the same sample in a study of blood T cell repertoires in COVID-19. Generated by immunoSEQ multiplex PCR, the TCRdb table keeps only in-frame clones and is missing some. Found here are 150,000 to 250,000 clones, about 90% of them singletons; the top ten hold around 2.3%. Sample: PBMCs or T cells enriched from blood (not recorded which). All receptors come from a woman in her thirties who had recovered from COVID-19.

The chain carries TRBV9 and TRBJ1-1, with 9 nucleotides matching TRBD1. This CDR3 comprises 14 residues. The V gene's germline CDR1 is SGDLS and CDR2 YYNGEE. Trimming took 4 bases from V and 6 from J; bases not matched to a gene: 7. This CDR3 reads CASSLTGTGPEAFF. In DNA form, the CDR3 reads TGTGCCAGCAGCCTTACCGGGACAGGGCCTGAAGCTTTCTTT.

This chain connects TRBV5-4 to TRBJ1-5; 7 bases are shared with TRBD1. The V gene's germline CDR1 is SGHNT and CDR2 YYREEE (reference sequence). The CDR3 is 15 residues long. With 0 bases clipped from V and 3 bases from J, the junction kept 3 bases outside the gene matches. The CDR3 sequence: CASSLDRGPNQPQHF. The CDR3 coding sequence is TGTGCCAGCAGCTTGGACAGGGGCCCCAATCAGCCCCAGCATTTT.

This chain connects TRBV28 to TRBJ1-2; D is ambiguous. The CDR3 runs 15 residues. Trimming stripped 8 bases from V and 4 bases from J, with 20 bases between. The germline CDR1 and CDR2 sequences are MDHEN and SYDVKM. As DNA, the CDR3 is TGTGCCAGCGCTGGCTCCTGGTGGGCGGGCTATGGCTACACCTTC. It codes for CASAGSWWAGYGYTF.

This chain connects TRBV29-1 to TRBJ2-7, with 8 bases that match TRBD1. In germline, CDR1 is SQVTM, CDR2 ANQGSEA. The CDR3 contains 11 residues. The V gene end was trimmed by 6 bases and the J gene end by 5 bases; junction bases not matched to a gene: 3. This CDR3 reads CSVKTGDEQYF. The CDR3 nucleotides are TGCAGCGTAAAGACAGGGGACGAGCAGTACTTC.

The CDR3 sequence is CASSVDRHNEKLFF. The CDR3 DNA reads as TGTGCCAGCAGTGTCGACAGACATAATGAAAAACTGTTTTTT. V gene TRBV2 combines with J gene TRBJ1-4, with D possibly TRBD1 on 5 matching bases. CDR1 is SNHLY, CDR2 FYNNEI, per germline. V was cut by 4 bases and J by 4 bases, with 10 bases left in between. This CDR3 has 14 amino acids.

Only one count was recorded for this clone. CDR3 protein: CSASQARRGGNTEAFF. Written as DNA, the CDR3 is TGCAGTGCTAGTCAAGCCAGAAGAGGAGGGAACACTGAAGCTTTCTTT. This rearrangement joins TRBV20-1 to TRBJ1-1; D uncertain. Per the germline V gene, CDR1 is DFQATT and CDR2 is SNEGSKA (reference sequence). The length of the CDR3 is 16 residues. The V end was cut by 3 bases, the J end by 1 base, with 18 bases between.

The chain uses TRBV11-3 and TRBJ2-2; 9 bases agree with TRBD1. Germline loops: CDR1 SGHNT, CDR2 YENEEA. The V gene end was trimmed by 3 bases and the J gene end by 5 bases; junction bases not matched to a gene: 7. There are 16 residues in the CDR3. For the CDR3, the DNA is TGTGCCAGCAGCTTTGAACAGGGGGCAGGGACCGGGGAGCTGTTTTTT. Translated: CASSFEQGAGTGELFF. The whole variable domain, remainder taken from reference TRBV11-3 and TRBJ2-2, is EAGVVQSPRYKIIEKKQPVAFWCNPISGHNTLYWYLQNLGQGPELLIRYENEEAVDDSQLPKDRFSAERLKGVDSTLKIQPAELGDSAVYLCASSFEQGAGTGELFFGEGSRLTVL.

This chain joins TRBV3-1 (or the pseudogene TRBV3-2) and TRBJ2-1; 16 nucleotides match TRBD2. Germline V gene data show CDR1 as LGHDT and CDR2 as YNNKEL (reference sequence). Trimming cost V 4 bases and J 1 base; bases outside gene matches: 7. This CDR3 is 19 amino acids long. The CDR3 DNA reads TGTGCCAGCAGCCCGGGACTAGCGGGGGGGCCTTTGTCCTACAATGAGCAGTTCTTC. Encoded protein: CASSPGLAGGPLSYNEQFF.

The chain is built from TRBV7-2 and TRBJ1-3; weak D call: TRBD1 (5 bases). There are 13 residues in the CDR3. Germline CDR1 is SGHTA and CDR2 is FQGNSA. Trimming took off 5 bases at V and 5 bases at J, with 10 bases between the two ends. Here the CDR3 reads CASSLGLRNTIYF. CDR3 bases: TGTGCCAGCAGCCTGGGACTGCGAAACACCATATATTTT. The entire variable domain, with the rest obtained from reference TRBV7-2 and TRBJ1-3, is as follows: GAGVSQSPSNKVTEKGKDVELRCDPISGHTALYWYRQSLGQGLEFLIYFQGNSAPDKSGLPSDRFSAERTGGSVSTLTIQRTQQEDSAVYLCASSLGLRNTIYFGEGSWLTVV.

This clone was seen a single time. This chain joins TRBV10-3 and TRBJ1-2; no clear D. The ends were cut back, 0 bases at V and 8 bases at J, with 13 bases in the middle. The CDR3 is made up of 14 amino acids. Germline V gene sequence: CDR1 ENHRY, CDR2 SYGVKD. CDR3 in DNA: TGTGCCATCAGTGAGTCAACTGCCGAATACGGCTACACCTTC. This sequence encodes CAISESTAEYGYTF.

V usage is TRBV5-8 and J usage is TRBJ2-7; 10 positions agree with TRBD2. This CDR3 spans 16 amino acids. Per germline, CDR1 SGHTS and CDR2 YDEGEE. With V trimmed by 1 base and J by 1 base, 5 bases remained unmatched. As DNA, the CDR3 is TGTGCCAGCAGCTTGTTTTCTAGCGGGAGTTCCTACGAGCAGTACTTC. It specifies CASSLFSSGSSYEQYF.